This T cell receptor (beta chain) is from a study of cytomegalovirus exposure and HLA in healthy donors. Study results and limitations: Earlier findings revealed that most TCR beta V segments proved productive either about 90% or about 30% of the time. Later analysis found that TCR beta chains associated with HLA were more clonally expanded than other, equally common chains. Follow-up analysis later connected one missense variant in DCLRE1C with trimming of TCR beta V- and J-genes. The likely explanation for a cluster of highly shared sequence variants was sequencing artifact.

The table lists this clone with a count of one. Its antigen is not known. The germline V gene encodes CDR1 SNHLY and CDR2 FYNNEI. The length of the CDR3 is 17 residues. Trimming pared 6 bases from V and 0 bases from J, leaving 17 bases between. Primers: 60 Vbeta forward and 13 Jbeta reverse. Here immunoSEQ multiplex PCR was the method, and the copy in TCRdb shows in-frame clones only, minus some. Here the sample spans some 130,000 clones, just over 70% being singletons. The sequencing sample was made of PBMCs. V and J are TRBV2 and TRBJ2-2, with a tentative D call TRBD2 (5 bases). This clonotype was sampled from a woman aged 60-75 years in good health and CMV-seropositive. The CDR3 DNA is TGTGCCAGCAGGGAGTATCGGACTGTCGCGAACACCGGGGAGCTGTTTTTT. Protein sequence: CASREYRTVANTGELFF. Based on the CDR3 plus reference TRBV2 and TRBJ2-2, the full variable domain is EPEVTQTPSHQVTQMGQEVILRCVPISNHLYFYWYRQILGQKVEFLVSFYNNEISEKSEIFDDQFSVERPDGSNFTLKIRSTKLEDSAMYFCASREYRTVANTGELFFGEGSRLTVL.